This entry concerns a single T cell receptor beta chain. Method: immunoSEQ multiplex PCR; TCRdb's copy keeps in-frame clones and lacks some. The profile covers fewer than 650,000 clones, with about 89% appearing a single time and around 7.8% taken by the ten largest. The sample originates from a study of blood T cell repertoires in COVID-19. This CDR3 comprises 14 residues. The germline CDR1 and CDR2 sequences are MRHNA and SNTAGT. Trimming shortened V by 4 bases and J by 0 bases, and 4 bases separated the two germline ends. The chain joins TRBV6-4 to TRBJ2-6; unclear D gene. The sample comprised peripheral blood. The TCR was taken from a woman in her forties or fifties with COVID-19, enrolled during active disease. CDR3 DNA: TGTGCCAGCAGTGCCAGCTCTGGGGCCAACGTCCTGACTTTC. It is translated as CASSASSGANVLTF.